This T cell receptor beta chain is from a study of T cells in Graves' hyperthyroidism and ophthalmopathy. Clinicians diagnosed patients from clinical symptoms, serum thyroxine and TRAb, thyroid ultrasound and orbital computed tomography. Blood from later-ophthalmopathy patients was taken at first hyperthyroidism diagnosis. TCR beta CDR3 region amplification was performed from RNA transcripts. Researchers ran a first-round RT-PCR on the TCR CDR3 using the HTBI primer set. One entry per CDR3 protein results from TCRdb running MiXCR on the multiplex PCR reads. Of some 380,000 distinct CDR3 sequences listed, less than 15% are singletons. The CDR3 loop spans 16 amino acids. Between the trimmed V and J ends, which lost 5 bases and 5 bases, there was a span of 21 bases. The table lists this clonotype with many counts.

The chain combines TRBV12-3 or TRBV12-4 with TRBJ1-1; tentative D call: TRBD1 (6 bases). The clonotype originates from a man between 25 and 39 years old with Graves' hyperthyroidism that later progressed to Graves' ophthalmopathy. Sequencing input: blood. The CDR3 protein is CASSLRGGKYKTEAFF. The CDR3 DNA sequence: TGTGCCAGCAGTCTCCGGGGGGGCAAGTATAAGACTGAAGCTTTCTTT.